This T cell receptor beta chain was observed in a study of blood T cell repertoires in COVID-19. At the level of the study: Acute and convalescent COVID-19 specimens originated in the United States, Italy and Spain. T cells, B-cell-depleted T cells, or PBMCs provided the cDNA or gDNA that served as material.

Donors in Cohort 3 counted as recovered after two negative PCRs, clearance, or symptom resolution. Per the study methods: How many nucleated cells were present was estimated from reference gene primer amplification. Only in-frame clones appear in the TCRdb table, and some are missing; sequencing was by immunoSEQ multiplex PCR. The D gene and trimming were derived from the DNA, and the V and J assignments and clone size from that table. The sample lists a few hundred thousand clones, around 87% seen once, with approximately 1% in the top ten. Sequencing was carried out using PBMCs or T cells enriched from blood (not recorded which). The source is a man aged 18 to 30 who had recovered from COVID-19.

The CDR3 loop is CASSWDSGQADYGYTF. The CDR3 nucleotides are TGTGCCAGCAGTTGGGACTCGGGACAGGCAGACTATGGCTACACCTTC. V is TRBV28 and J is TRBJ1-2, with 8 bases identical to TRBD1. The J segment lost 3 bases and the V segment lost 4 bases, leaving 10 bases of the junction unmatched. CDR1 and CDR2 (germline): MDHEN, SYDVKM. The length of the CDR3 is 16 residues.